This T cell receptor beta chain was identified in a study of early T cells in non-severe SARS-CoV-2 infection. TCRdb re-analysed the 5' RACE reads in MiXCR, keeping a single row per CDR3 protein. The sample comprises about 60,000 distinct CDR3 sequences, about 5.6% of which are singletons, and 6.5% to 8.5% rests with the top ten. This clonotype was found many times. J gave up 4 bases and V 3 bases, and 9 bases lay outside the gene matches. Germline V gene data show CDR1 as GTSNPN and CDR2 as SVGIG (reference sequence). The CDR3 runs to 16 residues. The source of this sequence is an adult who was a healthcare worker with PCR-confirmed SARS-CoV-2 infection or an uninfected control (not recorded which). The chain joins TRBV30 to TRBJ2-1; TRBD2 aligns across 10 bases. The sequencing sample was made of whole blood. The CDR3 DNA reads TGTGCCTGGAGAAAAGCGGGAGGGACCGGGTACAATGAGCAGTTCTTC. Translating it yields CAWRKAGGTGYNEQFF.